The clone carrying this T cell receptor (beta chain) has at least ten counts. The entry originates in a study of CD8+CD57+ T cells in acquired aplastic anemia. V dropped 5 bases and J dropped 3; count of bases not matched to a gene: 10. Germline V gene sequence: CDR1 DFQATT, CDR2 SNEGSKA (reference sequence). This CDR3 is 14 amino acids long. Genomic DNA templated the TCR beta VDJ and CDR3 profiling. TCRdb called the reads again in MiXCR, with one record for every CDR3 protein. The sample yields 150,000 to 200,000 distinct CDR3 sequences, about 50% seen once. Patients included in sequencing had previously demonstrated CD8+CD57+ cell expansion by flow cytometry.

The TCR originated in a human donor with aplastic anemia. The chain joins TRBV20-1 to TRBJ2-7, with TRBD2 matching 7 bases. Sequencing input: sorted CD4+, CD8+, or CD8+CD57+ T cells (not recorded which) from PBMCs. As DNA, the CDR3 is TGCAGTGCTCTCAGACTAGCTGATTACTACGAGCAGTACTTC. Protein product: CSALRLADYYEQYF.